This is a list of T cell receptor beta chains from one sample in a study of T cell repertoires in cytomegalovirus infection. TCRdb re-analysed the reads in MiXCR, keeping a single row per CDR3 protein. The data show around 770,000 distinct CDR3 sequences, just under 30% seen once. Their cognate antigens are unknown. The input for sequencing was cultured CD8+ T cells from PBMCs, taken from culture after CMV antigen stimulation. These TCRs come from a human donor in good health (CMV status not recorded). Some clones in this sample may be carry-over from other donors' samples. CDR3s include the opening cysteine and the closing phenylalanine or tryptophan. A D gene is named only where the DNA matches it firmly. The size field is filled for only some rows; it gives once, few, many or a size class.

v_gene	j_gene	abundance	d_gene	CDR3nt	CDR3aa
TRBV5-5	TRBJ2-1	many	-	TGTGCCAGCAGCCACAGAGAGCGCTCCTACAATGAGCAGTTCTTC	CASSHRERSYNEQFF
TRBV7-8	TRBJ1-6	few	-	TGTGCCAGCAGCCAAGGACACGGGAATTCTCAGAACCCATATAATTCACCCCTCCACTTT	CASSQGHGNSQNPYNSPLHF
TRBV12-3/TRBV12-4	TRBJ2-5	many	-	TGTGCCAGCAGTAGACCCCGCAGCCAAGAGACCCAGTACTTC	CASSRPRSQETQYF
TRBV19	TRBJ2-2	-	TRBD1	TGTGCCACCTGGGACAGGGAAATGAACGGGGAGCTGTTTTTT	CATWDREMNGELFF
TRBV10-3	TRBJ2-2	-	-	TGTGCCATCAGTGTCCACGGGGGGCCCACGAACACCGGGGAGCTGTTTTTT	CAISVHGGPTNTGELFF
TRBV6-2/TRBV6-3	TRBJ2-5	many	-	TGTGCCGGCTCCTCGAAGTTGGAGGGCCCGTACCAAGAGACCCAGTACTTC	CAGSSKLEGPYQETQYF
TRBV12-3/TRBV12-4	TRBJ2-7	-	TRBD2	TGTGCCAGCAGAATAGCGGGGGGCCCCTACGAGCAGTACTTC	CASRIAGGPYEQYF
TRBV19	TRBJ2-2	few	-	TGTGCCAGTAGTATCGGGGTCCTACTGCCCGGGGAGCTGTTTTTT	CASSIGVLLPGELFF
TRBV13	TRBJ2-5	-	TRBD2	TGTGCCAGCAGCTTGGTTACTAGCGGGGGCCAAGAGACCCAGTACTTC	CASSLVTSGGQETQYF
TRBV7-9	TRBJ1-1	-	-	TGTGCCAGCAGCTTACCAGGGTACACTGAAGCTTTCTTT	CASSLPGYTEAFF
TRBV7-2	TRBJ2-1	-	TRBD1	TGTGCCAGCAGCTTAGTCGGACAGGGTCCCTGGTTGAATGAGCAGTTCTTC	CASSLVGQGPWLNEQFF
TRBV9	TRBJ1-5	-	TRBD1	TGTGCCAGCAGCGCAGGGGACAGAAGCAATCAGCCCCAGCATTTT	CASSAGDRSNQPQHF
TRBV5-1	TRBJ2-7	once	-	TGCGCCAGCAGCTTGGACAGGCACGAGCAGTACTTC	CASSLDRHEQYF
TRBV7-9	TRBJ2-2	few	TRBD1	TGTGCCAGCAGAACAGGGGGAAACACCGGGGAGCTGTTTTTT	CASRTGGNTGELFF
TRBV7-2	TRBJ2-2	-	-	TGTGCCAGCAGCTTAAGATGGCTCAAGAACACCGGGGAGCTGTTTTTT	CASSLRWLKNTGELFF
TRBV5-5	TRBJ2-5	many	-	TGTGCCAGCAGCTTACAGGTTGGGGGAGAGACCCAGTACTTC	CASSLQVGGETQYF
TRBV27	TRBJ2-1	few	TRBD2	TGTGCCAGCAGTTTGAGGACTAGCGGGGTTGATGAGCAGTTCTTC	CASSLRTSGVDEQFF
TRBV4-1	TRBJ2-7	few	-	TGCGCCAGCAGCCAGGTTATGGGGGACGAGCAGTACTTC	CASSQVMGDEQYF
TRBV7-9	TRBJ2-2	-	TRBD1	TGTGCCAGCAGCACCCGACAGGGGGCTCTCACCGGGGAGCTGTTTTTT	CASSTRQGALTGELFF
TRBV12-3/TRBV12-4	TRBJ1-5	-	-	TGTGCCAGCAGTTCCGTATACCCCGGGGAAAGCAATCAGCCCCAGCATTTT	CASSSVYPGESNQPQHF
TRBV19	TRBJ1-1	-	TRBD1	TGTGCCAGTAGTCCCTCCCCCAGGGGGACTGAAGCTTTCTTT	CASSPSPRGTEAFF
TRBV29-1	TRBJ2-1	-	-	TGCAGCGTTGGTGAGACAGACTACAATGAGCAGTTCTTC	CSVGETDYNEQFF
TRBV14	TRBJ2-1	few	-	TGTGCCAGCAGCCTATTGGCTGTGGCCTACAATGAGCAGTTCTTC	CASSLLAVAYNEQFF
TRBV27	TRBJ2-5	-	TRBD2	TGTGCCAGCAGTTTATCGTGGACTAGCTCTCAAGAGACCCAGTACTTC	CASSLSWTSSQETQYF
TRBV28	TRBJ1-2	-	TRBD1	TGTGCCAGCAGTTTATCCAGACAGGGCGGCTATGGCTACACCTTC	CASSLSRQGGYGYTF
TRBV27	TRBJ2-2	many	-	TGTGCCAGTAGTAAGGACGGGGAGCTGTTTTTT	CASSKDGELFF
TRBV10-3	TRBJ1-4	few	-	TGTGCCATCAGCGAAGGGGAGGAGGATGAAAAACTGTTTTTT	CAISEGEEDEKLFF
TRBV28	TRBJ2-1	-	-	TGTGCCAGCAGCGAAGGGCAGAAACTACTCTCCTACAATGAGCAGTTCTTC	CASSEGQKLLSYNEQFF
TRBV7-2	TRBJ2-1	many	-	TGTGCCAGCAGCTCAAGCGGGTGGCGGGGGCTCAATGAGCAGTTCTTC	CASSSSGWRGLNEQFF
TRBV7-9	TRBJ1-4	-	-	TGTGCCAGCAGCACGCCCGATTTTGGCTCTAATGAAAAACTGTTTTTT	CASSTPDFGSNEKLFF
TRBV28	TRBJ2-2	-	-	TGTGCCAGCAGGGCCAGAGCGAACACCGGGGAGCTGTTTTTT	CASRARANTGELFF
TRBV10-3	TRBJ2-7	few	TRBD1	TGTGCCATTCTCAAAAGGGACAGCTCCTACGAGCAGTACTTC	CAILKRDSSYEQYF
TRBV7-6	TRBJ1-2	-	-	TGTGCCAGCAGCTTGGGGGATGGTGATGGCTACACCTTC	CASSLGDGDGYTF
TRBV6-2/TRBV6-3	TRBJ1-6	once	TRBD1	TGTGCCAGCAGGGCCGGGACAGATTTCTCACCCCTCCACTTT	CASRAGTDFSPLHF
TRBV29-1	TRBJ2-7	-	-	TGCAGCGCCGTTGGAGAAGGCAAGCAGTACTTC	CSAVGEGKQYF
TRBV20-1	TRBJ1-1	few	TRBD1	TGCAGTGCTCCTGAGATCTACCTCGACAGGGGGTATACTGAAGCTTTCTTT	CSAPEIYLDRGYTEAFF
TRBV5-1	TRBJ2-1	-	TRBD1	TGCGCCACTCAGGGGGCGCGTTACAATGAGCAGTTCTTC	CATQGARYNEQFF
TRBV6-2/TRBV6-3	TRBJ1-1	-	-	TGTGCCAGCAGTTACGACCTGGGGGGAGCGCGAACTGAAGCTTTCTTT	CASSYDLGGARTEAFF
TRBV19	TRBJ1-6	-	-	TGTGCCAGTACCTGGGACGAAACCAGTTCACCCCTCCACTTT	CASTWDETSSPLHF
TRBV4-1	TRBJ2-3	once	TRBD2	TGCGCCAGCAGCCAGCCACTAGCGGGGGCCTCCGCAGATACGCAGTATTTT	CASSQPLAGASADTQYF
TRBV7-3	TRBJ1-5	many	-	TGTGCCAGCAGCTTGGACTACAATCAGCCCCAGCATTTT	CASSLDYNQPQHF
TRBV28	TRBJ2-1	-	-	TGTGCCAGCGGGACGCTCAATGAGCAGTTCTTC	CASGTLNEQFF
TRBV20-1	TRBJ1-1	few	TRBD1	TGCAGTGGACCCGGGACAGGGCAAAACACTGAAGCTTTCTTT	CSGPGTGQNTEAFF
TRBV28	TRBJ2-3	once	TRBD1	TGTGCCAGCAGTTTTCTCGAGGGACAGTCCACAGATACGCAGTATTTT	CASSFLEGQSTDTQYF
TRBV6-5	TRBJ2-3	many	-	TGTGCCAGCAGTTACAGCCCGAGAGCCACAGATACGCAGTATTTT	CASSYSPRATDTQYF
TRBV6-1	TRBJ1-2	-	-	TGTGCCAGCACGGAACAGGCAGCTAACTATGGCTACACCTTC	CASTEQAANYGYTF
TRBV20-1	TRBJ2-3	-	TRBD2	TGCAGTGCTAGAGATTCCGGGGGGACTAGCGCAGATACGCAGTATTTT	CSARDSGGTSADTQYF
TRBV7-6	TRBJ2-7	few	-	TGTGCCAGCAGCTTAGCGTATGGCAGATCCTACGAGCAGTACTTC	CASSLAYGRSYEQYF
TRBV4-3	TRBJ2-3	few	-	TGCGCCAGCAGCCAAGATAGTCAAGATACGCAGTATTTT	CASSQDSQDTQYF
TRBV4-1	TRBJ2-1	few	-	TGCGCCAGCAGCCCGGTCTGGCCTACCCTCGGCGATGAGCAGTTCTTC	CASSPVWPTLGDEQFF
TRBV12-3/TRBV12-4	TRBJ2-5	few	-	TGTGCCAGCAGTTCAAATCGGGGTCTAGACTTC	CASSSNRGLDF